The sequence of this TCR beta chain was determined in a study of early T cells in non-severe SARS-CoV-2 infection. On the study more broadly: The study sequenced bulk RNA from unsorted whole blood, with chains unpaired. Study-level results: Lookups in VDJdb leaned toward anti-spike CD8 responses and missed private and CD4 specificities.

Germline loops: CDR1 SEHNR, CDR2 FQNEAQ (reference sequence). The trim removed 5 bases at V and 0 bases at J, leaving 3 bases unmatched. The CDR3 runs 14 residues. Judged by abundance, this clonotype is medium-sized. No antigen is known for it. Individual cDNA molecules were tagged with unique molecular identifiers. Using its own MiXCR run on the 5' RACE reads, TCRdb lists one record per CDR3 protein. The data show about 39,000 distinct CDR3 sequences, with 5.5% to 7% seen just once and approximately 4% held by the top ten. The sequence was collected from an adult who was a healthcare worker with PCR-confirmed SARS-CoV-2 infection or an uninfected control (not recorded which). This sequence joins TRBV7-9 and TRBJ2-7, with 8 positions matching TRBD2. Here the sequenced sample was whole blood, taken at baseline. The CDR3 coding sequence is TGTGCCAGCAGCATTAGCGGGACCTCCTACGAGCAGTACTTC. Protein sequence: CASSISGTSYEQYF.